This TCR beta chain came from a study of blood T cells in healthy people across ages. Then a second PCR, running roughly 7 to 12 cycles, was carried out with a sample-barcoded 5' primer and a J-beta primer mix. TCRdb analysed the 5' RACE reads with MiXCR anew, one entry per CDR3 protein. The sample shows 450,000 to 650,000 distinct CDR3 sequences, around 24% of them seen only once. The V gene lost 3 bases and the J gene lost 5 bases, with 12 bases spanning the gap. Germline CDR1 and CDR2: SGHRS and YFSETQ. The length of the CDR3 is 14 residues. The same data also went into a second study, on T cells of mothers and their children.

J is TRBJ1-5 and V is TRBV5-1; D gene unclear. This sequence was found in a boy aged 10-17 years in good health. The source material was blood. The CDR3 sequence: CASSYTTGDQPQHF. The CDR3 region has the DNA TGCGCCAGCAGCTATACCACGGGTGATCAGCCCCAGCATTTT. The full variable domain, its missing parts supplied by reference TRBV5-1 and TRBJ1-5, is KAGVTQTPRYLIKTRGQQVTLSCSPISGHRSVSWYQQTPGQGLQFLFEYFSETQRNKGNFPGRFSGRQFSNSRSEMNVSTLELGDSALYLCASSYTTGDQPQHFGDGTRLSIL.